A selection of T cell receptor beta chains follows, all from one sample in a study of blood T cell repertoires in COVID-19. The method was immunoSEQ multiplex PCR; TCRdb's version includes in-frame clones alone and lacks a portion of them. The sample includes some 150,000 clones, 87% of them seen just once. The sample was peripheral blood. The source is a woman in her fifties or sixties who had recovered from COVID-19. The CDR3 runs from the conserved cysteine through the conserved F or W. D genes are given only for firm matches. The size field is filled for only some rows; it gives once, few, many or a size class.

clone size	J gene	V gene	D gene	CDR3 protein	CDR3 DNA
.	TRBJ1-2	TRBV28	TRBD1	CASSYRGYGYTF	TGTGCCAGCAGCTACAGGGGTTATGGCTACACCTTC
.	TRBJ1-5	TRBV19	TRBD1	CASRAVDGTDNQPQHF	TGTGCCAGTAGGGCAGTCGACGGGACAGACAATCAGCCCCAGCATTTT
.	TRBJ1-6	TRBV6-5	.	CASSFGSSPLHF	TGTGCCAGCAGTTTCGGTAGCTCACCCCTCCACTTT
.	TRBJ2-7	TRBV20-1	.	CSAKPVGEQYF	TGCAGTGCCAAACCGGTCGGCGAGCAGTACTTC
.	TRBJ1-6	TRBV2	.	CASSLYSWPLHF	TGTGCCAGCAGTTTATACAGTTGGCCCCTCCACTTT
.	TRBJ2-5	TRBV5-1	TRBD2	CASNRGASGGQETQYF	TGCGCCAGCAACCGGGGTGCTAGCGGGGGCCAAGAGACCCAGTACTTC
.	TRBJ2-2	TRBV6-4	.	CASTVTLNTGELFF	TGTGCCAGCACGGTGACATTGAACACCGGGGAGCTGTTTTTT
.	TRBJ2-2	TRBV5-4	.	CASSLDRKTGELFF	TGTGCCAGCAGCTTGGACAGAAAAACCGGGGAGCTGTTTTTT
.	TRBJ1-4	TRBV19	.	CASSGRRASNEKLFF	TGTGCCAGTAGTGGGCGGAGGGCTTCGAATGAAAAACTGTTTTTT
.	TRBJ2-5	TRBV5-1	TRBD1	CASSSTGGRQETQYF	TGCGCCAGCAGCTCGACAGGGGGAAGGCAAGAGACCCAGTACTTC
.	TRBJ1-2	TRBV27	.	CASSLSRYHGYTF	TGTGCCAGCAGTTTATCACGGTACCATGGCTACACCTTC
.	TRBJ2-7	TRBV6-5	TRBD1	CASGSGQGSYEQYF	TGTGCCAGCGGCTCCGGACAGGGGTCCTACGAGCAGTACTTC
.	TRBJ2-3	TRBV5-8	.	CASSFDSFIDTQYF	TGTGCCAGCAGCTTCGACAGCTTTATAGATACGCAGTATTTT
.	TRBJ2-6	TRBV29-1	.	CSVEWPWGANVLTF	TGCAGCGTTGAATGGCCCTGGGGGGCCAACGTCCTGACTTTC
few	TRBJ2-1	TRBV10-3	TRBD2	CAVAGGDYNEQFF	TGTGCCGTAGCGGGGGGGGATTACAATGAGCAGTTCTTC
.	TRBJ1-1	TRBV24-1	.	CATSDSMGSTEAFF	TGTGCCACCAGTGATAGTATGGGGAGCACTGAAGCTTTCTTT
.	TRBJ2-1	TRBV9	.	CASSVTLGAGANEQFF	TGTGCCAGCAGCGTGACATTAGGTGCAGGGGCCAATGAGCAGTTCTTC
few	TRBJ2-1	TRBV9	TRBD2	CASSETSGVKQFF	TGTGCCAGCAGCGAGACTAGCGGGGTGAAGCAGTTCTTC
.	TRBJ2-7	TRBV5-1	.	CASREQGFDEQYF	TGCGCCAGCAGGGAACAGGGCTTCGACGAGCAGTACTTC
.	TRBJ2-6	TRBV5-1	.	CASSSGWNSGANVLTF	TGCGCCAGCAGCTCCGGGTGGAACTCTGGGGCCAACGTCCTGACTTTC
.	TRBJ2-1	TRBV11-2	TRBD1	CASSLEGQSYNEQFF	TGTGCCAGCAGCTTAGAGGGACAGAGCTACAATGAGCAGTTCTTC
.	TRBJ2-5	TRBV7-2	TRBD1	CASSSRQGRETQYF	TGTGCCAGCAGCTCCAGACAGGGGAGAGAGACCCAGTACTTC
.	TRBJ1-3	TRBV2	.	CASMSRDINTIYF	TGTGCCAGCATGTCCCGGGACATCAACACCATATATTTT
.	TRBJ1-2	TRBV12-3/TRBV12-4	TRBD1	CASSQQGAYGYTF	TGTGCCAGCAGTCAACAGGGGGCTTATGGCTACACCTTC
.	TRBJ2-6	TRBV4-3	TRBD1	CASSQDWDRAYSGANVLTF	TGCGCCAGCAGCCAAGACTGGGACAGGGCTTACTCTGGGGCCAACGTCCTGACTTTC
.	TRBJ1-2	TRBV7-9	.	CASSLATGYGYTF	TGTGCCAGCAGCTTAGCCACGGGCTATGGCTACACCTTC
.	TRBJ1-1	TRBV6-5	.	CASSNYRALTEAFF	TGTGCCAGCAGTAATTACAGGGCCCTGACTGAAGCTTTCTTT
.	TRBJ2-5	TRBV5-4	TRBD1	CASSYPGGEETQYF	TGTGCCAGCAGCTATCCAGGGGGCGAAGAGACCCAGTACTTC
.	TRBJ2-1	TRBV7-2	.	CASSARAYNEQFF	TGTGCCAGCAGCGCCCGGGCCTACAATGAGCAGTTCTTC
.	TRBJ2-7	TRBV7-8	.	CASSMGRGYEQYF	TGTGCCAGCAGCATGGGCAGGGGCTACGAGCAGTACTTC
once	TRBJ1-2	TRBV4-2	TRBD1	CASSQDEGDRGYGYTF	TGTGCCAGCAGCCAAGATGAAGGGGACAGGGGCTATGGCTACACCTTC
.	TRBJ2-3	TRBV29-1	.	CSVTGIGTDTQYF	TGCAGCGTTACAGGGATAGGCACAGATACGCAGTATTTT
once	TRBJ1-2	TRBV3-1/TRBV3-2	TRBD1	CASSQGGRGQKGYTF	TGTGCCAGCAGCCAAGGAGGCAGGGGGCAAAAGGGCTACACCTTC
.	TRBJ2-3	TRBV2	.	CASNPGGTSTDTQYF	TGTGCCAGCAACCCAGGGGGGACTAGCACAGATACGCAGTATTTT
.	TRBJ2-1	TRBV28	TRBD2	CASSFSVGGEAYNEQFF	TGTGCCAGCAGTTTTTCGGTTGGGGGGGAGGCCTACAATGAGCAGTTCTTC
.	TRBJ1-5	TRBV27	.	CASSLGDSNQPQHF	TGTGCCAGCAGTTTAGGAGATAGCAATCAGCCCCAGCATTTT
.	TRBJ2-7	TRBV18	.	CASSPPGAEQYF	TGTGCCAGCTCACCACCAGGGGCCGAGCAGTACTTC
.	TRBJ2-1	TRBV30	.	CAWSHKGLAYNEQFF	TGTGCCTGGAGTCATAAGGGGCTAGCCTACAATGAGCAGTTCTTC
once	TRBJ1-3	TRBV4-2	.	CASSQEKGPAGNTIYF	TGTGCCAGCAGCCAAGAAAAGGGGCCGGCGGGAAACACCATATATTTT
.	TRBJ1-6	TRBV5-1	.	CASSYGSGQKNSPLHF	TGCGCCAGCAGCTATGGCTCCGGACAGAAAAATTCACCCCTCCACTTT
.	TRBJ1-5	TRBV7-9	.	CASSAGPQPQHF	TGTGCCAGCAGCGCGGGACCCCAGCCCCAGCATTTT
.	TRBJ2-5	TRBV5-1	.	CASSQDGEYQETQYF	TGCGCCAGCAGCCAGGACGGGGAGTACCAAGAGACCCAGTACTTC
.	TRBJ1-4	TRBV5-1	TRBD1	CASSPGQKGEKLFF	TGCGCCAGCAGCCCGGGACAGAAAGGAGAAAAACTGTTTTTT
.	TRBJ1-1	TRBV5-1	.	CASSLDGYTEAFF	TGCGCCAGCAGCTTGGACGGTTACACTGAAGCTTTCTTT
.	TRBJ1-4	TRBV11-1	.	CASSLRTDPNEKLFF	TGTGCCAGCAGCTTAAGGACAGATCCTAATGAAAAACTGTTTTTT
once	TRBJ2-7	TRBV21-1	.	CASARVSSYEQYF	TGTGCCAGCGCCCGGGTCTCCTCCTACGAGCAGTACTTC
.	TRBJ1-3	TRBV18	.	CASSPRGLTGNTIYF	TGTGCCAGCTCACCACGGGGGCTTACTGGAAACACCATATATTTT
.	TRBJ2-1	TRBV2	TRBD1	CASNGQGAHNEQFF	TGTGCCAGCAACGGACAGGGGGCCCACAATGAGCAGTTCTTC
few	TRBJ1-2	TRBV3-1/TRBV3-2	.	CASSQDGANYGYTF	TGTGCCAGCAGCCAAGATGGAGCTAACTATGGCTACACCTTC
.	TRBJ2-5	TRBV6-6	.	CASSYGQGRGETQYF	TGTGCCAGCAGTTACGGCCAGGGGCGCGGGGAGACCCAGTACTTC
.	TRBJ2-2	TRBV28	TRBD2	CAGGGSSANTGELFF	TGTGCCGGGGGGGGGAGCAGCGCGAACACCGGGGAGCTGTTTTTT
.	TRBJ2-2	TRBV9	.	CASSNGDGHHNTGELFF	TGTGCCAGCAGCAATGGCGACGGACATCACAACACCGGGGAGCTGTTTTTT
few	TRBJ2-2	TRBV5-1	.	CASSSPSGGATGELFF	TGCGCCAGCAGCTCACCAAGTGGTGGGGCCACCGGGGAGCTGTTTTTT
once	TRBJ2-5	TRBV6-2/TRBV6-3	TRBD1	CASSYEGQGRETQYF	TGTGCCAGCAGTTACGAGGGACAGGGTCGGGAGACCCAGTACTTC
.	TRBJ1-1	TRBV29-1	.	CSVSVRLNDPEAFF	TGCAGCGTTTCAGTCAGACTAAATGACCCTGAAGCTTTCTTT
.	TRBJ1-5	TRBV10-3	TRBD1	CATTGNSNQPQHF	TGTGCCACGACAGGGAACAGCAATCAGCCCCAGCATTTT
.	TRBJ2-3	TRBV24-1	TRBD2	CATSEAQRGPYTDTQYF	TGTGCCACCAGTGAGGCTCAGCGGGGGCCCTACACAGATACGCAGTATTTT
.	TRBJ1-3	TRBV30	TRBD1	CAWQPQGARSGNTIYF	TGTGCCTGGCAGCCACAGGGGGCTAGGTCTGGAAACACCATATATTTT
once	TRBJ1-6	TRBV10-1	.	CASSESFRDSPLHF	TGCGCCAGCAGTGAGTCTTTCCGAGATTCACCCCTCCACTTT